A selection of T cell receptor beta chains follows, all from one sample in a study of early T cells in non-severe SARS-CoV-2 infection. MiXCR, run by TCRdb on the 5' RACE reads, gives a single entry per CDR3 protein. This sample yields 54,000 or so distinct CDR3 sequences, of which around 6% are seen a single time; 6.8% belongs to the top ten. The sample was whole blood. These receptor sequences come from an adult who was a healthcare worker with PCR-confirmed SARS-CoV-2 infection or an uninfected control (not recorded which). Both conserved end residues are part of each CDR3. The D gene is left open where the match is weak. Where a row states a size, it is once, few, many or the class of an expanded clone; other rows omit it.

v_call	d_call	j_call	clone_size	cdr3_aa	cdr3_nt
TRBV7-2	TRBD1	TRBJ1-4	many	CASSPIQGATNEKLFF	TGTGCCAGCAGCCCAATACAGGGGGCAACTAATGAAAAACTGTTTTTT
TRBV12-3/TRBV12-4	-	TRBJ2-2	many	CASSLDPTGELFF	TGTGCCAGCAGCCTAGACCCAACCGGGGAGCTGTTTTTT
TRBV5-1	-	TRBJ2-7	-	CASSLDPGKDEQYF	TGCGCCAGCAGCTTGGACCCTGGGAAGGACGAGCAGTACTTC
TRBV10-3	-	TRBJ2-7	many	CATLDSYEQYF	TGTGCCACCCTAGACAGCTACGAGCAGTACTTC
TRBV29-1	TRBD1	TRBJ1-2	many	CSVGTGTGGFSNYGYTF	TGCAGCGTCGGAACCGGGACAGGGGGTTTCTCTAACTATGGCTACACCTTC
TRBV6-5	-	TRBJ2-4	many	CASSYRKVGAGRSENIQYF	TGTGCCAGCAGTTACCGTAAGGTTGGGGCTGGACGGAGCGAAAACATTCAGTACTTC
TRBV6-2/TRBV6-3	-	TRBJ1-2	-	CASSYSSGQASYGYTF	TGTGCCAGCAGTTACTCCTCTGGGCAGGCGAGCTATGGCTACACCTTC
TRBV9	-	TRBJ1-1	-	CASGGASGTEAFF	TGTGCCAGCGGCGGGGCCTCGGGCACTGAAGCTTTCTTT
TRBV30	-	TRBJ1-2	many	CAWNPDYGYTF	TGTGCCTGGAACCCGGACTATGGCTACACCTTC
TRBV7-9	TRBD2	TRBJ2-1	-	CASTVSRTSGVYEQFF	TGTGCCAGCACCGTCTCCCGGACTAGCGGGGTATATGAGCAGTTCTTC
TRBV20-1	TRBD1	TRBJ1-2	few	CSKNPGQADYGYTF	TGCAGCAAGAATCCGGGACAGGCCGACTATGGCTACACCTTC
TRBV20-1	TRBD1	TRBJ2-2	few	CSARPRDRGNTGELFF	TGCAGTGCTAGACCCCGGGACAGGGGGAACACCGGGGAGCTGTTTTTT
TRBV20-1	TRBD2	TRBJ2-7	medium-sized	CSARVRVKGLARLSDEQYF	TGCAGTGCTAGAGTTCGGGTAAAGGGACTAGCGAGATTAAGCGACGAGCAGTACTTC
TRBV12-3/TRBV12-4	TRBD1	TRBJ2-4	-	CASSLAGQGAKNIQYF	TGTGCCAGCAGTCTGGCGGGACAGGGAGCCAAAAACATTCAGTACTTC
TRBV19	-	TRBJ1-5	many	CASSIGAEYSNQPQHF	TGTGCCAGTAGTATTGGGGCAGAGTATAGCAATCAGCCCCAGCATTTT
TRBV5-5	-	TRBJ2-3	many	CASSLAFLATDTQYF	TGTGCCAGCAGCTTGGCATTTCTAGCCACAGATACGCAGTATTTT
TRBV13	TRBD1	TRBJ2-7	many	CASSTSTGGSAYEQYF	TGTGCCAGCAGCACCTCGACAGGGGGCTCAGCTTACGAGCAGTACTTC
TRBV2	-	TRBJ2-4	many	CASSEEAGRGIQYF	TGTGCCAGCAGTGAAGAAGCAGGGAGAGGCATTCAGTACTTC
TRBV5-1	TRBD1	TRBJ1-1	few	CASSQQGAGTEAFF	TGCGCCAGCAGCCAACAGGGGGCGGGGACTGAAGCTTTCTTT
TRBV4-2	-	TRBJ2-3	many	CASSQAQGTSTDTQYF	TGTGCCAGCAGCCAAGCACAGGGAACTAGCACAGATACGCAGTATTTT
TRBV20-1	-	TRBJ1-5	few	CSASPEQGGNQPQHF	TGCAGTGCTAGCCCTGAACAGGGAGGCAATCAGCCCCAGCATTTT
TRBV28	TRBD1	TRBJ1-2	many	CASSRDSIRYTF	TGTGCCAGCAGCCGGGACAGTATCCGCTACACCTTC
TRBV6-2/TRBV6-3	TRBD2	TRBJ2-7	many	CASRIRGGSSYEQYF	TGTGCCAGCAGAATACGGGGAGGGAGCTCCTACGAGCAGTACTTC
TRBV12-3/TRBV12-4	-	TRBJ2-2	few	CASSLLAGNTGELFF	TGTGCCAGCAGTTTACTGGCAGGGAACACCGGGGAGCTGTTTTTT
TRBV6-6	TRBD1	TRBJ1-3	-	CASSYMTGTSGNTIYF	TGTGCCAGCAGTTACATGACAGGGACCTCTGGAAACACCATATATTTT
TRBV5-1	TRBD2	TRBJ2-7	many	CASSLAASGRGEQYF	TGCGCCAGCAGCTTGGCCGCTAGCGGGAGGGGCGAGCAGTACTTC
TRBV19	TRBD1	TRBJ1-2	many	CASSWGQGYGYTF	TGTGCCAGTAGTTGGGGACAGGGGTATGGCTACACCTTC
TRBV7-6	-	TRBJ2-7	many	CASSRDGAYEQYF	TGTGCCAGCAGTCGGGACGGCGCCTACGAGCAGTACTTC
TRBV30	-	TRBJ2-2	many	CAWSVQASANTGELFF	TGTGCCTGGAGTGTACAGGCGTCCGCGAACACCGGGGAGCTGTTTTTT
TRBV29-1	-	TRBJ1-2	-	CSVRGPAVLGGYTF	TGCAGCGTTCGGGGACCAGCCGTTTTGGGTGGCTACACCTTC
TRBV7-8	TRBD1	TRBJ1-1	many	CASSLGQGFTEAFF	TGTGCCAGCAGCCTTGGACAGGGGTTCACTGAAGCTTTCTTT
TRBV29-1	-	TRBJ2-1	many	CSVGGAIYNEQFF	TGCAGCGTTGGGGGGGCAATCTACAATGAGCAGTTCTTC
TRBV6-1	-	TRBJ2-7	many	CASRMDSVNSYEQYF	TGTGCCAGCAGAATGGACAGCGTAAACTCCTACGAGCAGTACTTC
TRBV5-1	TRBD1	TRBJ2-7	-	CASSLETGMWDEQYF	TGCGCCAGCAGCTTGGAGACAGGGATGTGGGACGAGCAGTACTTC
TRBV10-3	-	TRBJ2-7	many	CAISEGYYEQYF	TGTGCCATCAGTGAGGGTTACTACGAGCAGTACTTC
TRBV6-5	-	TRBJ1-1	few	CASSIQGTWNTEAFF	TGTGCCAGCAGTATTCAGGGGACATGGAACACTGAAGCTTTCTTT
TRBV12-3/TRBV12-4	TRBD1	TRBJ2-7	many	CASKARQGVDEQYF	TGTGCCAGTAAAGCCCGGCAGGGGGTCGACGAGCAGTACTTC
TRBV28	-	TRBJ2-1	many	CASSFQDHDRSSYNEQFF	TGTGCCAGCAGTTTTCAAGACCACGACAGGTCGTCCTACAATGAGCAGTTCTTC
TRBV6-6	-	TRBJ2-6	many	CASSYPGGNRANVLTF	TGTGCCAGCAGTTACCCTGGAGGTAACAGGGCCAACGTCCTGACTTTC
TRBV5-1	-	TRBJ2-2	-	CASSLQGKTGELFF	TGCGCCAGCAGCTTGCAGGGGAAGACCGGGGAGCTGTTTTTT
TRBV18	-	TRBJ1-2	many	CASSPGGNYGYTF	TGTGCCAGCTCACCGGGAGGGAACTATGGCTACACCTTC
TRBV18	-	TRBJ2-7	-	CASSPLAVEEQYF	TGTGCCAGCTCACCATTAGCGGTTGAGGAGCAGTACTTC
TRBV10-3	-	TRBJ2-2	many	CAIMGEVTGELFF	TGTGCCATCATGGGGGAAGTCACCGGGGAGCTGTTTTTT
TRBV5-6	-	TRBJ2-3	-	CASSPTGRATADTQYF	TGTGCCAGCAGCCCCACAGGGAGGGCCACCGCAGATACGCAGTATTTT
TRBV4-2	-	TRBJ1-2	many	CASSQEGGYTF	TGTGCCAGCAGCCAAGAAGGTGGCTACACCTTC
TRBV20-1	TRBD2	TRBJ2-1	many	CSASHGTSGRREQFF	TGCAGTGCCAGCCATGGGACTAGCGGGAGAAGGGAGCAGTTCTTC
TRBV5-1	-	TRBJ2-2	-	CASSLPSNTGELFF	TGCGCCAGCAGCTTACCCTCGAACACCGGGGAGCTGTTTTTT
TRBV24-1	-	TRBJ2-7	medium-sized	CATRRGSSYEQYF	TGTGCCACCAGACGGGGATCTTCCTACGAGCAGTACTTC
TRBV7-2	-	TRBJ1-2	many	CARGEPYGYTF	TGTGCCAGGGGGGAACCTTATGGCTACACCTTC